This T cell receptor beta chain was recorded in a study of sequential checkpoint blockade in melanoma. Study at large: Patients were randomized 1:1 to nivolumab-then-ipilimumab or ipilimumab-then-nivolumab first-line. After both sequences, patients received maintenance nivolumab.

Method: immunoSEQ multiplex PCR; TCRdb's copy keeps in-frame clones and lacks some. This table has 30,000 to 40,000 clones, 86% appearing once. Regarding treatment: randomized to nivolumab then ipilimumab (arm A) or the reverse (arm B). This clone was detected only once. Sequences were derived from CD8+ T cells sorted from blood (inferred from file names), sampled from a patient given nivolumab and ipilimumab in sequence. The receptor was isolated from a human donor with melanoma.

The CDR3 protein is CAISESGTIIEQFF. The DNA of the CDR3 is TGTGCCATCAGTGAGTCAGGGACTATTATTGAGCAGTTCTTC. The chain combines TRBV10-3 with TRBJ2-1; 7 nucleotides align to TRBD2. The CDR3 consists of 14 residues. Germline CDR1 ENHRY, CDR2 SYGVKD. Trimming removed 0 bases from V and 9 bases from J; junction bases left unmatched: 5.